This T cell receptor (beta chain) was recovered during a study of CD8+CD57+ T cells in acquired aplastic anemia. By flow cytometry, patients selected for sequencing had shown an expansion of CD8+CD57+ cells. Patients were treatment-naive when blood was sampled. Profiling that covered TCR beta VDJ and CDR3 relied on genomic DNA as its template. From the reads, TCRdb called clonotypes with MiXCR, one entry per CDR3 protein. Of around 130,000 distinct CDR3 sequences in the sample, approximately 61% are singletons; the top ten hold roughly 32%. The germline gives CDR1 MNHNS, CDR2 SASEGT. V dropped 5 bases and J dropped 3; count of bases not matched to a gene: 5. The CDR3 has 14 residues.

Sequencing was done on a sample of sorted CD4+, CD8+, or CD8+CD57+ T cells (not recorded which) from PBMCs. The chain is built from TRBV6-1 and TRBJ1-1; TRBD1 matches at 8 bases. The sequence derives from a human donor with aplastic anemia. As DNA, the CDR3 is TGTGCCAGCAGTCAGGGGGCGGGAGACACTGAAGCTTTCTTT. Its translation: CASSQGAGDTEAFF.